The 27 T cell receptor beta chains given below trace back to one sample, sequenced in a study of shared clonotypes between healthy human individuals. Profiling relied on immunoSEQ multiplex PCR, and the TCRdb table lists in-frame clones only, not all of them. Among more than 450,000 clones listed, 79% were seen once. What was sequenced was PBMCs. These receptors were collected from a woman aged 40 to 49 in good health. Some clones in this sample may be carry-over from other donors' samples.

The chain has TRBV9 and TRBJ2-5, with TRBD1 matching over 10 bases. Losses at the gene ends were 4 bases for V and 5 bases for J; bases not matched to a gene: 8. Germline V gene sequence: CDR1 SGDLS, CDR2 YYNGEE. The CDR3 has 15 amino acids. In DNA, the CDR3 is TGTGCCAGCAGCCCAGTAGGGACAGGGGTCGAGACCCAGTACTTC. Its protein is CASSPVGTGVETQYF.

The chain links TRBV18 to TRBJ2-7; TRBD1 matches 7 bases. Germline CDR1 reads KGHSH; CDR2 reads LQKENI. CDR3 length equals 15 residues. Unmatched junction bases numbered 9, after V lost 4 bases and J lost 3 bases. The CDR3 DNA sequence: TGTGCCAGCTCACAGCGAGGGGGCTCTAACTACGAGCAGTACTTC. Amino acid sequence: CASSQRGGSNYEQYF.

Regarding this clone: Distinct nucleotide sequences in the sample also encode this CDR3. The J gene is TRBJ2-7, the V gene TRBV28; D uncertain. Germline-derived CDR1 and CDR2 are MDHEN and SYDVKM. CDR3 size: 12 residues. With 2 bases removed from V and 1 base from J, the gap between germline ends came to 3 bases. The CDR3 DNA follows: TGTGCCAGCAGTTTAATTTCCTACGAGCAGTACTTC. Translated, it gives CASSLISYEQYF.

The rearrangement uses TRBV28 and TRBJ1-2; D perhaps matches TRBD1 (5 bases). Trimming took 5 bases from V and 4 from J, leaving 20 bases between them. The germline CDR1 and CDR2 sequences are MDHEN and SYDVKM. The CDR3 runs 16 residues. In DNA, the CDR3 is TGTGCCAGCAGTCTTCCGGAGGCAGGGAGGTTCTATGGCTACACCTTC. Translated: CASSLPEAGRFYGYTF.

The chain carries TRBV28 and TRBJ2-6; D gene uncertain. The CDR3 sequence is 16 residues long. Germline CDR1 reads MDHEN; CDR2 reads SYDVKM. Trimming stripped 3 bases from V and 0 bases from J, with 9 bases between. In nucleotides, the CDR3 is TGTGCCAGCAGTTTTGAACAGCTCTCTGGGGCCAACGTCCTGACTTTC. Translated: CASSFEQLSGANVLTF.

V and J are TRBV10-2 and TRBJ2-5; D tentatively reads TRBD1 or TRBD2 (5 bases each). In germline, CDR1 is WSHSY, CDR2 SAAADI. V lost 7 bases to trimming and J lost 5 bases, with 17 bases between them. The CDR3 spans 14 residues. The CDR3 sequence is CASTGPSREETQYF. The CDR3 DNA is TGCGCCAGCACGGGACCCTCCAGGGAGGAGACCCAGTACTTC.

This chain links TRBV6-5 with TRBJ2-3; 8 nucleotides align to TRBD1. This CDR3 comprises 16 residues. Germline V lookup: CDR1 MNHEY, CDR2 SVGAGI. Trimming at V came to 0 bases and at J to 2 bases, leaving 4 bases not matched to a gene. CDR3 DNA sequence: TGTGCCAGCAGTTACTCGGGACAGGCCGCCACAGATACGCAGTATTTT. Translated, it gives CASSYSGQAATDTQYF.

The rearrangement links TRBV15 to TRBJ1-5; D is unresolved. This CDR3 is 13 amino acids long. The germline gives CDR1 LNHNV, CDR2 YYDKDF (reference sequence). Trimming stripped 0 bases from V and 6 bases from J, with 6 bases between. CDR3 in amino acids: CATSRDQGQPQHF. The DNA of the CDR3 is TGTGCCACCAGCAGAGATCAAGGTCAGCCCCAGCATTTT. Filled out from reference TRBV15 and TRBJ1-5, the complete variable domain reads DAMVIQNPRYQVTQFGKPVTLSCSQTLNHNVMYWYQQKSSQAPKLLFHYYDKDFNNEADTPDNFQSRRPNTSFCFLDIRSPGLGDTAMYLCATSRDQGQPQHFGDGTRLSIL.

The chain couples TRBV2 to TRBJ1-3; D possibly corresponds to TRBD1 (5 bases). Germline V CDR1 and CDR2: SNHLY, FYNNEI. The CDR3 runs to 15 residues. V lost 3 bases, J lost 7 bases, and 16 bases lay in between. Here the CDR3 reads CASSDQGLAGNTIYF. CDR3 bases: TGTGCCAGCAGTGACCAGGGATTGGCAGGGAACACCATATATTTT.

J is TRBJ2-5 and V is TRBV5-1; 7 bases line up with TRBD1. The better agreement between TRBJ2-7 and the DNA end casts doubt on the J call. This CDR3 has 15 amino acids. Germline V lookup: CDR1 SGHRS, CDR2 YFSETQ. CDR3 coding DNA: TGCGCCAGCTCGACGACAGGGCTAAGGTCCTACGAGCAGTACTTC. Translated, it gives CASSTTGLRSYEQYF.

This CDR3 reads CASSESERRGETQYF. The CDR3 nucleotides are TGTGCCAGCAGTGAATCCGAGCGCCGCGGAGAGACCCAGTACTTC. The chain employs TRBV25-1 and TRBJ2-5; D unresolved. Germline CDR1 and CDR2: MGHDK and SYGVNS. V was clipped by 1 base and J by 4 bases, with 13 bases between them. This CDR3 has 15 amino acids. The complete variable domain, with remaining parts taken from reference TRBV25-1 and TRBJ2-5, reads EADIYQTPRYLVIGTGKKITLECSQTMGHDKMYWYQQDPGMELHLIHYSYGVNSTEKGDLSSESTVSRIRTEHFPLTLESARPSHTSQYLCASSESERRGETQYFGPGTRLLVL.

V and J are TRBV19 and TRBJ1-1, with D possibly matching TRBD1 (5 bases). The CDR3 extends over 18 amino acids. CDR1 is LNHDA and CDR2 is SQIVND in the germline V gene (reference sequence). Between the trimmed V and J ends, which lost 10 bases and 5 bases, there was a span of 32 bases. For the CDR3, the DNA is TGTGCCACCCCGGACGGTAGTGGGTCAGGGCAGAATTATACTGAAGCTTTCTTT. Protein sequence: CATPDGSGSGQNYTEAFF.

The V call is TRBV23-1, the J call TRBJ1-2; D gene unclear. TRBV23-1 is known as an ORF, though its function is uncertain. Trimming cost V 0 bases and J 0 bases, with 11 bases left between them. This CDR3 comprises 16 residues. The CDR3 nucleotides read TGCGCCAGCAGTCAATCTCCCGAAGAAGCTAACTATGGCTACACCTTC. Residues: CASSQSPEEANYGYTF.

CDR3 loop: CASSVAGPRYGYTF. The CDR3 DNA follows: TGTGCCAGCAGCGTAGCAGGGCCTCGCTATGGCTACACCTTC. The gene calls are TRBV9 and TRBJ1-2, with D possibly TRBD1 on 5 matching bases. This CDR3 is built from 14 residues. From germline, CDR1 is SGDLS and CDR2 YYNGEE. Trimming removed 0 bases at V and 4 bases at J, with 10 bases between.

Turning to this clone: The same CDR3 also results from other DNA sequences found in this sample. In nucleotides, the CDR3 is TGTGCCAGCAGCGTAGAGGGGGCCCGAGGTCAGCCCCAGCATTTT. As protein: CASSVEGARGQPQHF. The V call is TRBV9, the J call TRBJ1-5; 7 nucleotides line up with TRBD1. From germline, CDR1 is SGDLS and CDR2 YYNGEE. The CDR3 extends over 15 amino acids. V lost 0 bases, J lost 6 bases, and 6 bases stayed unmatched.

The CDR3 DNA reads TGCGCCAGCAGTGAGTCGAGTAGCGGTGGGGCAGATACGCAGTATTTT. The encoded protein is CASSESSSGGADTQYF. This rearrangement joins TRBV10-1 to TRBJ2-3; D is perhaps TRBD2 (6 bases). Trimming took off 0 bases at V and 4 bases at J, with 14 bases between the two ends. CDR3 length: 16 residues. CDR1 WNHNN and CDR2 SYGVQD come from the germline V gene (reference sequence).

V usage is TRBV18 and J usage is TRBJ2-7, with 10 bases that match TRBD2. This CDR3 comprises 15 residues. Germline loops: CDR1 KGHSH, CDR2 LQKENI. The junction had 2 bases not matched to a gene; V was cut back by 3 bases and J by 0 bases. DNA for the CDR3: TGTGCCAGCTCACCTCTAGCGGGAGACTCCTACGAGCAGTACTTC. Translation: CASSPLAGDSYEQYF.

V gene TRBV29-1 combines with J gene TRBJ2-7; 8 nucleotides match TRBD1. With V trimmed by 7 bases and J by 3 bases, 5 bases remained unmatched. Looked up from germline, CDR1 is SQVTM and CDR2 is ANQGSEA. There are 12 residues in the CDR3. CDR3 residues: CSARTGNYEQYF. CDR3 nucleotide sequence: TGCAGCGCACGGACAGGGAACTACGAGCAGTACTTC.

This sequence joins TRBV6-1 and TRBJ1-3; no clear D gene. The CDR3 covers 10 residues. Trimming shortened V by 7 bases and J by 5 bases, and 3 bases separated the two germline ends. Per germline, CDR1 MNHNS and CDR2 SASEGT. The CDR3 is CASMRNTIYF. The CDR3 coding sequence is TGTGCCAGCATGCGAAACACCATATATTTT.

The chain joins TRBV5-1 to TRBJ2-5; either TRBD1 or TRBD2 may fit D (5 bases each). Germline-derived CDR1 and CDR2 are SGHRS and YFSETQ. V lost 2 bases and J lost 1, with 15 bases in between. The CDR3 is 16 amino acids. CDR3: CASSFAGLASQETQYF. The CDR3 DNA reads TGCGCCAGCAGCTTTGCAGGGTTAGCGAGCCAAGAGACCCAGTACTTC.

In nucleotides, the CDR3 is TGTGCCAGCAGTTTGGAACAGACGGGGGATCAGCCCCAGCATTTT. Protein sequence: CASSLEQTGDQPQHF. J is TRBJ1-5 and V is TRBV28; maybe TRBD1 (5 bases). Trimming removed 3 bases at V and 5 bases at J, with 14 bases between. Germline CDR1 is MDHEN and CDR2 is SYDVKM. The CDR3 extends over 15 amino acids.

The gene calls are TRBV30 and TRBJ1-3; D unclear. Per germline, CDR1 GTSNPN and CDR2 SVGIG (reference sequence). V lost 6 bases and J lost 6, with 9 bases in between. The CDR3 is 11 residues long. CDR3 coding DNA: TGTGCCTGCGACTTTCTAAACACCATATATTTT. Translation gives CACDFLNTIYF.

The CDR3 protein is CASSFGVVQPQHF. The CDR3 DNA reads as TGTGCCAGCAGTTTCGGGGTTGTTCAGCCCCAGCATTTT. J is TRBJ1-5 and V is TRBV28; D unresolved. The V gene lost 3 bases and the J gene lost 6 bases, with 9 bases spanning the gap. The V gene's germline CDR1 is MDHEN and CDR2 SYDVKM. The CDR3 length is 13 residues.

The J gene is TRBJ2-1, the V gene TRBV11-2, with 8 bases identical to TRBD2. From germline, CDR1 is SGHAT and CDR2 FQNNGV. Trimming took 7 bases from V and 6 from J; bases not matched to a gene: 5. The CDR3 spans 13 residues. DNA of the CDR3: TGTGCCAGCACCCGGGGGGGGTTCAATGAGCAGTTCTTC. Translation gives CASTRGGFNEQFF.

For the CDR3, the DNA is TGTGCCAGCAGCGCCCCAGCTAGGGAAGGGGACAATGAGCAGTTCTTC. Translating gives CASSAPAREGDNEQFF. The rearrangement links TRBV9 to TRBJ2-1, with D maybe TRBD1 (5 bases). Germline-derived CDR1 and CDR2 are SGDLS and YYNGEE. The CDR3 spans 16 residues. Trimming pared 3 bases from V and 5 bases from J, leaving 18 bases between.

The table lists this clone with a few counts. The chain joins TRBV19 to TRBJ2-7; 7 bases fit TRBD1. CDR3 length: 13 amino acids. Germline CDR1 LNHDA, CDR2 SQIVND (reference sequence). V lost 6 bases to trimming and J lost 5 bases; unmatched junction nucleotides: 7. In DNA form, the CDR3 reads TGTGCCAGTAGCGGACAGGTGATGAACGAGCAGTACTTC. This translates into CASSGQVMNEQYF.

This chain joins TRBV7-9 and TRBJ2-1; D is uncertain. Germline V gene lookup returns CDR1 SEHNR and CDR2 FQNEAQ (reference sequence). V gave up 3 bases and J gave up 5 bases, with 11 bases separating them. The CDR3 runs 14 residues. The CDR3 sequence is CASSLVQGHNEQFF. The CDR3 coding sequence is TGTGCCAGCAGCTTGGTCCAAGGGCACAATGAGCAGTTCTTC.